Below are 16 T cell receptor beta chains sequenced from a single sample in a study of blood T cell repertoires in COVID-19. Profiling relied on immunoSEQ multiplex PCR, and the TCRdb table lists in-frame clones only, not all of them. Among about 340,000 clones, around 87% were seen once, and the ten largest hold roughly 6%. The sequenced sample consisted of peripheral blood. The source of these receptors is a woman in her fifties or sixties with COVID-19, enrolled during active disease.

This clone was observed a handful of times. CDR3 sequence reads: CASRRDSDQPQHF. The CDR3 bases are TGCGCCAGCAGGAGGGACAGCGATCAGCCCCAGCATTTT. The V and J genes are TRBV5-1 and TRBJ1-5; 7 bases align to TRBD1. V was clipped by 5 bases and J by 5 bases; unmatched bases: 4. Germline V lookup: CDR1 SGHRS, CDR2 YFSETQ. The CDR3 consists of 13 residues.

The CDR3 sequence: CASSQRTGINEQFF. CDR3 sequence (DNA): TGTGCCAGCAGTCAACGAACAGGGATCAATGAGCAGTTCTTC. The chain joins TRBV6-6 to TRBJ2-1, with D maybe TRBD1 (6 bases). This CDR3 contains 14 residues. Germline CDR1 and CDR2: MNHNY and SVGAGI (reference sequence). The V end was cut by 5 bases, the J end by 6 bases, with 14 bases between.

The V and J genes are TRBV2 and TRBJ2-3; 8 nucleotides match TRBD2. Trimming took 8 bases from V and 5 from J; bases not matched to a gene: 9. The CDR3 runs 14 residues. Per the germline V gene, CDR1 is SNHLY and CDR2 is FYNNEI. CDR3 sequence (DNA): TGTGCCAGCGCGCGCGGGACTAGTGTAGATACGCAGTATTTT. Translating gives CASARGTSVDTQYF.

CDR3 coding DNA: TGTGCCAGCAGTGAAGCGAGGTCCACAGATACGCAGTATTTT. Amino acids: CASSEARSTDTQYF. The V gene is TRBV2, the J gene TRBJ2-3, with D hard to call. The CDR3 has 14 residues. CDR1 is SNHLY, CDR2 FYNNEI, per germline. V lost 0 bases, J lost 2 bases, and 6 bases lay in between.

The rearrangement joins TRBV15 to TRBJ1-6; tentative D call: TRBD1 (5 bases). The CDR3 extends over 16 amino acids. V gave up 0 bases and J gave up 6 bases, with 12 bases separating them. Per the germline V gene, CDR1 is LNHNV and CDR2 is YYDKDF (reference sequence). The CDR3 DNA sequence: TGTGCCACCAGCAGAGATCCACGACAGATTAATTCACCCCTCCACTTT. It encodes CATSRDPRQINSPLHF. Combining the CDR3 with reference TRBV15 and TRBJ1-6 gives the whole variable domain DAMVIQNPRYQVTQFGKPVTLSCSQTLNHNVMYWYQQKSSQAPKLLFHYYDKDFNNEADTPDNFQSRRPNTSFCFLDIRSPGLGDTAMYLCATSRDPRQINSPLHFGNGTRLTVT.

The chain recombines TRBV19 with TRBJ1-1; possible D gene TRBD1, 6 bases. The CDR3 has 14 amino acids. Trimming left V 5 bases short and J 1 base short, with 11 bases between. Germline assignment: CDR1 LNHDA and CDR2 SQIVND (reference sequence). CDR3 loop: CASSAQGTNTEAFF. The DNA for the CDR3 is TGTGCCAGTAGTGCACAGGGTACGAACACTGAAGCTTTCTTT.

The chain is built from TRBV6-5 and TRBJ1-5; 7 nucleotides match TRBD1. The CDR3 extends over 14 amino acids. Germline loops: CDR1 MNHEY, CDR2 SVGAGI. The junction had 3 bases not matched to a gene; V was cut back by 6 bases and J by 1 base. The CDR3 sequence: CASRPGQSNQPQHF. The DNA for the CDR3 is TGTGCCAGCAGACCGGGACAGAGCAATCAGCCCCAGCATTTT.

The chain has TRBV5-5 and TRBJ2-7; D call uncertain. V was pared by 0 bases and J by 2 bases, with 12 bases between. This CDR3 is 15 amino acids long. The germline V gene has CDR1 SGHKS and CDR2 YYEKEE (reference sequence). Written as DNA, the CDR3 is TGTGCCAGCAGCTTGGGAGGTTCATTCCCCTACGAGCAGTACTTC. This encodes CASSLGGSFPYEQYF.

The chain uses TRBV11-2 and TRBJ2-2; the match to TRBD2 covers 12 bases. The germline gives CDR1 SGHAT, CDR2 FQNNGV. The CDR3 is made up of 17 amino acids. The V gene end was trimmed by 8 bases and the J gene end by 3 bases; junction bases not matched to a gene: 10. The CDR3 sequence: CASADWLAGGDTGELFF. CDR3 bases: TGTGCCAGCGCTGACTGGCTAGCGGGAGGGGACACCGGGGAGCTGTTTTTT.

V gene TRBV2 combines with J gene TRBJ1-2, with 11 bases identical to TRBD1. Germline V gives CDR1 SNHLY, CDR2 FYNNEI. The V and J ends lost 11 bases and 7 bases, in that order; junction bases with no gene match: 15. The CDR3 contains 15 residues. The CDR3 coding sequence is TGTGCCTGGACCCGGCCCGGACAGGGGGCAGCTGGCTACACCTTC. Translated: CAWTRPGQGAAGYTF.

V usage is TRBV5-3 and J usage is TRBJ2-7, with 7 bases that match TRBD2. TRBV5-3 is flagged as an ORF with uncertain function. This CDR3 spans 17 amino acids. V lost 4 bases to trimming and J lost 2 bases; unmatched junction nucleotides: 15. The CDR3 protein is CARSPSERDLLTYEQYF. CDR3 DNA: TGTGCCAGAAGCCCCTCCGAGCGGGACCTCCTCACCTACGAGCAGTACTTC.

The chain recombines TRBV30 with TRBJ2-1; D perhaps matches TRBD1 (6 bases). The CDR3 loop spans 14 amino acids. Germline loops: CDR1 GTSNPN, CDR2 SVGIG (reference sequence). Trimming took off 5 bases at V and 3 bases at J, with 14 bases between the two ends. The CDR3 DNA reads as TGTGCCTGGGGAAGGACAGCCTACTACAATGAGCAGTTCTTC. It is translated as CAWGRTAYYNEQFF.

This rearrangement joins TRBV2 to TRBJ2-1; 7 bases agree with TRBD1. Germline values: CDR1 SNHLY, CDR2 FYNNEI. J gave up 3 bases and V 8 bases, and 7 bases lay outside the gene matches. CDR3 length equals 14 residues. The CDR3 reads CASGDRSFYNEQFF. The DNA of the CDR3 is TGTGCCAGCGGGGACAGAAGTTTCTACAATGAGCAGTTCTTC.

The chain combines TRBV19 with TRBJ2-5; 9 bases match TRBD1. This CDR3 has 15 residues. Unmatched junction bases numbered 6, after V lost 4 bases and J lost 3 bases. CDR1 and CDR2 (germline): LNHDA, SQIVND (reference sequence). The CDR3 bases are TGTGCCAGTAGTACCTTGGACAGGGGAAAAGAGACCCAGTACTTC. Protein sequence: CASSTLDRGKETQYF.

The chain combines TRBV27 with TRBJ2-2, with 8 bases aligning to TRBD2. Germline CDR1 reads MNHEY; CDR2 reads SMNVEV (reference sequence). This CDR3 spans 15 amino acids. Trimming at V came to 6 bases and at J to 8 bases, leaving 11 bases not matched to a gene. In DNA form, the CDR3 reads TGTGCCAGCAGCATTTTCGTTAGCGGGACGGGGGAGCTGTTTTTT. This sequence encodes CASSIFVSGTGELFF.

The chain couples TRBV2 to TRBJ2-1, with D maybe TRBD2 (5 bases). Between the trimmed V and J ends, which lost 8 bases and 6 bases, there was a span of 17 bases. Germline loops: CDR1 SNHLY, CDR2 FYNNEI. This CDR3 is built from 14 residues. In DNA form, the CDR3 reads TGTGCCAGCCCTGGGATTCGAACTAGCAATGAGCAGTTCTTC. It specifies CASPGIRTSNEQFF. Based on the CDR3 plus reference TRBV2 and TRBJ2-1, the full variable domain is EPEVTQTPSHQVTQMGQEVILRCVPISNHLYFYWYRQILGQKVEFLVSFYNNEISEKSEIFDDQFSVERPDGSNFTLKIRSTKLEDSAMYFCASPGIRTSNEQFFGPGTRLTVL.